This TCR beta chain was found in a study of monozygotic twins with inflammatory bowel disease. Comment on this clonotype: What it binds is unknown.

Germline CDR1 and CDR2: SQVTM and ANQGSEA. This CDR3 contains 17 residues. TCRdb re-called the 5' RACE reads; one entry per CDR3 protein, DNA not given. With about 210,000 distinct CDR3 sequences in the sample, the ten largest clones hold 1.5% to 2%. Study findings and constraints: With others, IBD patients shared fewer clonotypes than healthy twins did, especially with disease activity.

The clonotype comes from a human donor with ulcerative colitis or Crohn's disease, or a healthy co-twin of an affected twin (not recorded which). The source material was blood. The chain combines TRBV29-1 with TRBJ2-3; TCRdb calls TRBD1, which cannot be checked without DNA. The CDR3 protein is CSADQLWDRAITDTQYF.